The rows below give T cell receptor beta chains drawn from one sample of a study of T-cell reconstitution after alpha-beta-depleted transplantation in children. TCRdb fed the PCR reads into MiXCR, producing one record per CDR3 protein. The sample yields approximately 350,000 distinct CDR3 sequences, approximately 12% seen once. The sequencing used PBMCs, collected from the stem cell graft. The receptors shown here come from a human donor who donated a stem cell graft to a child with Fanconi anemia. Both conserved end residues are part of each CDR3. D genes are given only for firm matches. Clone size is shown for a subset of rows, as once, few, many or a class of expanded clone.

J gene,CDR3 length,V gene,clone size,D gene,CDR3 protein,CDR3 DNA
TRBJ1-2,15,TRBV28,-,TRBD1,CASSSGGDSSYGYTF,TGTGCCAGCAGTTCGGGCGGGGACAGTTCCTATGGCTACACCTTC
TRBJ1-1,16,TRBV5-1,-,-,CASSQSPQGGSTEAFF,TGCGCCAGCAGTCAATCCCCCCAAGGGGGTAGCACTGAAGCTTTCTTT
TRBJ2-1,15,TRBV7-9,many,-,CASSSTGAWGNEQFF,TGTGCCAGCAGTTCTACGGGGGCCTGGGGAAATGAGCAGTTCTTC
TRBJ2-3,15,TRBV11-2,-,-,CASSSLGGAVDTQYF,TGTGCCAGCAGCTCGTTAGGGGGGGCGGTCGATACGCAGTATTTT
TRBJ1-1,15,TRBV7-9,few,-,CASSLAPELYTEAFF,TGTGCCAGCAGCTTAGCGCCAGAACTATACACTGAAGCTTTCTTT
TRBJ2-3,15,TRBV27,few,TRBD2,CASNTKRGSTDTQYF,TGTGCCAGCAACACGAAGCGGGGTAGCACAGATACGCAGTATTTT
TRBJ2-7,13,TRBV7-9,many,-,CASSFSTSYEQYF,TGTGCCAGCAGCTTCAGTACCTCCTACGAGCAGTACTTC
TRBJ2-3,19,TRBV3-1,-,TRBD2,CASSWRRVLAGGPTDTQYF,TGTGCCAGCAGTTGGAGAAGGGTACTAGCGGGGGGGCCCACAGATACGCAGTATTTT
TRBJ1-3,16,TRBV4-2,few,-,CASSPHAGTSGNTIYF,TGTGCCAGCAGCCCCCACGCCGGGACCTCTGGAAACACCATATATTTT
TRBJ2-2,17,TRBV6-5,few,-,CASSYIGLRGNTGELFF,TGTGCCAGCAGTTACATCGGGTTGAGGGGAAACACCGGGGAGCTGTTTTTT
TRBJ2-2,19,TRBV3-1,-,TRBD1,CTISFTSSRTGPNTGELFF,TGTACCATCAGCTTCACCAGCTCTCGGACAGGGCCGAACACCGGGGAGCTGTTTTTT
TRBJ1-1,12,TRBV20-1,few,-,CSASLLIPEAFF,TGCAGTGCTAGCCTATTAATACCTGAAGCTTTCTTT
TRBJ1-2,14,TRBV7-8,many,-,CASSKDITNYGYTF,TGTGCCAGCAGCAAGGACATTACGAACTATGGCTACACCTTC
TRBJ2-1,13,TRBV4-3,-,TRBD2,CASSRAGGHEQFF,TGCGCCAGCAGCCGCGCGGGGGGGCATGAGCAGTTCTTC
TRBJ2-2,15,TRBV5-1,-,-,CASSLGFGGTGELFF,TGCGCCAGCAGCTTGGGGTTCGGAGGCACCGGGGAGCTGTTTTTT
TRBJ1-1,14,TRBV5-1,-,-,CASSLGPLSTEAFF,TGCGCCAGCAGCTTGGGGCCGCTTAGCACTGAAGCTTTCTTT
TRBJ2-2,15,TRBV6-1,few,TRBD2,CASRKGLAGTGELFF,TGTGCCAGCAGGAAGGGACTAGCGGGAACCGGGGAGCTGTTTTTT
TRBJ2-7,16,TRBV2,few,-,CASSEDDLPGFYEQYF,TGTGCCAGCAGTGAAGACGACCTACCTGGATTCTACGAGCAGTACTTC
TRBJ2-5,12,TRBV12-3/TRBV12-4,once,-,CASRSQRETQYF,TGTGCCAGCAGAAGTCAACGGGAGACCCAGTACTTC
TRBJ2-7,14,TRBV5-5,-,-,CASSPRQLSYEQYF,TGTGCCAGCAGCCCGAGACAGCTGTCCTACGAGCAGTACTTC
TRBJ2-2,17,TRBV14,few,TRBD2,CASSQVGRGPLTGELFF,TGTGCCAGCAGCCAAGTAGGGAGGGGACCTCTCACCGGGGAGCTGTTTTTT
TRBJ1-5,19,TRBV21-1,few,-,CASSKALLRAGKSNQPQHF,TGTGCCAGCAGCAAAGCGCTTTTGCGGGCAGGAAAGAGCAATCAGCCCCAGCATTTT
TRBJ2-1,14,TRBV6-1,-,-,CASSREGLSDALVF,TGTGCCAGCAGCAGGGAAGGGTTGTCCGATGCTTTGGTCTTC
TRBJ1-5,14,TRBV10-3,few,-,CAISVQGGNQPQHF,TGTGCCATCAGTGTCCAGGGAGGTAATCAGCCCCAGCATTTT
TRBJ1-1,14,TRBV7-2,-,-,CASSIGTSNTEAFF,TGTGCCAGCAGCATCGGGACCTCGAACACTGAAGCTTTCTTT
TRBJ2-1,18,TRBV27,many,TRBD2,CASSSALAGGLRFHEQFF,TGTGCCAGCAGTTCTGCCCTAGCGGGGGGCCTTCGATTTCATGAGCAGTTCTTC
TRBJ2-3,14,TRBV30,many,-,CAWSVARDVDTQYF,TGTGCCTGGAGTGTCGCCAGGGATGTGGATACGCAGTATTTT
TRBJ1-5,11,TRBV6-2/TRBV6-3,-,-,CASSNGQPQHF,TGTGCCAGCAGTAATGGTCAGCCCCAGCATTTT
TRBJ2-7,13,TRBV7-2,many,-,CASSFNTPYEQYF,TGTGCCAGCAGCTTTAATACTCCCTACGAGCAGTACTTC
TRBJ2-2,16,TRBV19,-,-,CASSILLGAGTGELFF,TGTGCCAGTAGTATCCTACTCGGGGCTGGCACCGGGGAGCTGTTTTTT
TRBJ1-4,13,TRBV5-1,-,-,CASSLDDNEKLFF,TGCGCCAGCAGCTTGGATGATAATGAAAAACTGTTTTTT
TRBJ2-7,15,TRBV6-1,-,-,CASRRGDTGAYEQYF,TGTGCCAGCAGGAGGGGGGACACGGGCGCCTACGAGCAGTACTTC
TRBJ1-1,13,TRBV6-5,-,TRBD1,CASSYRQGGEAFF,TGTGCCAGCAGTTATCGACAGGGAGGTGAAGCTTTCTTT
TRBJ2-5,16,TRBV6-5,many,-,CASSYGGRGATETQYF,TGTGCCAGCAGTTACGGAGGCAGGGGCGCTACCGAGACCCAGTACTTC
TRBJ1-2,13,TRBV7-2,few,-,CASGRASNYGYTF,TGTGCCAGCGGCCGGGCTTCTAACTATGGCTACACCTTC
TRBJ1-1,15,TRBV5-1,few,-,CASSLRPMGHTEAFF,TGCGCCAGCAGCTTGCGACCTATGGGGCACACTGAAGCTTTCTTT
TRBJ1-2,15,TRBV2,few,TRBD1,CATLADQGANYGYSF,TGTGCCACCCTAGCCGATCAGGGGGCCAACTATGGCTACTCCTTC
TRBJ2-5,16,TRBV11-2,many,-,CASSLVAVPYQETQYF,TGTGCCAGCAGCTTAGTAGCGGTACCGTACCAAGAGACCCAGTACTTC
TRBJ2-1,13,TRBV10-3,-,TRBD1,CAISESTGGEQFF,TGTGCCATCAGTGAGTCGACAGGGGGTGAGCAGTTCTTC
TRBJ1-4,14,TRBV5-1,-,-,CASSNTTGNEKLFF,TGCGCCAGCAGCAACACAACAGGGAATGAAAAACTGTTTTTT
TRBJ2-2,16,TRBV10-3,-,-,CAISDPITENTGELFF,TGTGCCATCAGTGATCCCATAACAGAGAACACCGGGGAGCTGTTTTTT
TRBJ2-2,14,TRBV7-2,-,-,CASSLDGALRELFF,TGTGCCAGCAGCTTAGATGGGGCCCTCAGGGAGCTGTTTTTT
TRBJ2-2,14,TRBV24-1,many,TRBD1,CATQGATNTGELFF,TGTGCCACCCAGGGGGCAACGAACACCGGGGAGCTGTTTTTT
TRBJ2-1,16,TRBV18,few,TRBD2,CASSPTRLAETNEQFF,TGTGCCAGCTCACCAACGAGACTAGCGGAGACGAATGAGCAGTTCTTC
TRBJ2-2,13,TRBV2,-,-,CASSELEDGELFF,TGTGCCAGCAGTGAATTGGAGGACGGGGAGCTGTTTTTT
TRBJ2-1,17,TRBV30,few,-,CAWSVSGRGFIYNEQFF,TGTGCCTGGAGTGTCTCCGGGCGGGGCTTTATCTACAATGAGCAGTTCTTC
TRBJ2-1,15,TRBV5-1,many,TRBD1,CASSFGQGTGNEQFF,TGCGCCAGCAGCTTTGGACAGGGGACGGGCAATGAGCAGTTCTTC
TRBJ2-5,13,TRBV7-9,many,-,CASRMDLQETQYF,TGTGCCAGCAGAATGGACTTACAAGAGACCCAGTACTTC
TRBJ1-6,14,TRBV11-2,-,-,CASRPPGRNSPLHF,TGTGCCAGCAGACCACCGGGACGGAATTCACCCCTCCACTTT
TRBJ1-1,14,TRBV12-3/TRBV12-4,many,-,CASSLDGRNTEAFF,TGTGCCAGCAGTTTGGACGGCCGGAACACTGAAGCTTTCTTT
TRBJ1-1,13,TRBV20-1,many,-,CSATEQGLTEAFF,TGCAGTGCTACCGAACAGGGCCTCACTGAAGCTTTCTTT